Listed here are 18 T cell receptor beta chains from one sample, sequenced in a study of cytomegalovirus exposure and HLA in healthy donors. A multiplex PCR was run with 60 Vbeta primers and 13 Jbeta primers. Assay: immunoSEQ multiplex PCR; the TCRdb copy retains only in-frame clones and omits some. The data show roughly 100,000 clones, with roughly 79% seen just once and 4.5% to 5% held by the top ten. Sequencing used PBMCs. Source of these receptors: a middle-aged woman in good health and CMV-seronegative.

The V call is TRBV11-2, the J call TRBJ2-3, with TRBD2 matching over 11 bases. Losses at the gene ends were 7 bases for V and 6 bases for J; bases not matched to a gene: 21. CDR3 size: 19 residues. CDR1 is SGHAT and CDR2 is FQNNGV in the germline V gene. CDR3 region: CASTKRRGASGGTMDTQYF. The CDR3 DNA sequence: TGTGCCAGCACCAAAAGACGCGGGGCTAGCGGGGGGACTATGGATACGCAGTATTTT.

The chain recombines TRBV2 with TRBJ1-3, with D tentatively TRBD1 (6 bases). The V end lost 6 bases, the J end lost 3 bases, and 12 bases lay between the germline ends. Germline values: CDR1 SNHLY, CDR2 FYNNEI. CDR3 size: 14 residues. DNA for the CDR3: TGTGCCAGCAGGGCGACAGGTGGTGGAAACACCATATATTTT. The encoded protein is CASRATGGGNTIYF.

The genes are TRBV10-3 and TRBJ1-2; D gene ambiguous. There are 15 residues in the CDR3. The germline gives CDR1 ENHRY, CDR2 SYGVKD. V was shortened by 6 bases and J by 3 bases, with 17 bases between the two germline ends. This chain's CDR3 is CAIRDLGGGDYGYTF. The CDR3 nucleotides are TGTGCCATCAGGGACCTTGGAGGTGGGGACTATGGCTACACCTTC.

The chain couples TRBV7-9 to TRBJ2-3; possibly TRBD1 for D (5 bases). This CDR3 comprises 17 residues. Germline CDR1 reads SEHNR; CDR2 reads FQNEAQ (reference sequence). With 1 base removed from V and 0 bases from J, the gap between germline ends came to 14 bases. CDR3 protein: CASSLGLAGPSTDTQYF. In DNA form, the CDR3 reads TGTGCCAGCAGCTTAGGATTAGCAGGGCCTAGCACAGATACGCAGTATTTT.

The chain recombines TRBV19 with TRBJ2-7, with 9 nucleotides matching TRBD1. With 5 bases clipped from V and 6 bases from J, the junction kept 8 bases outside the gene matches. This CDR3 is 14 amino acids long. Germline CDR1 LNHDA, CDR2 SQIVND (reference sequence). Here the CDR3 reads CASSSWTGAGEQYF. The CDR3 region has the DNA TGTGCCAGTAGTTCATGGACAGGGGCGGGCGAGCAGTACTTC.

This clone turned up a few times. The V call is TRBV5-1, the J call TRBJ1-1, with D possibly being TRBD1 (5 bases). In germline, CDR1 is SGHRS, CDR2 YFSETQ. The V end was cut by 2 bases, the J end by 5 bases, with 10 bases between. The CDR3 is 13 amino acids. This CDR3 reads CASSFTGGTEAFF. The CDR3 DNA follows: TGCGCCAGCAGCTTCACCGGGGGAACTGAAGCTTTCTTT.

The chain uses TRBV2 and TRBJ2-7, with TRBD1 identical over 9 bases. Trimming removed 6 bases from V and 6 bases from J; junction bases left unmatched: 9. Germline V CDR1 and CDR2: SNHLY, FYNNEI. The CDR3 sequence is 14 residues long. For the CDR3, the DNA is TGTGCCAGCAGAGCGGGAACAGGGGGCTTCGAGCAGTACTTC. This codes for CASRAGTGGFEQYF. Full variable domain (outside the CDR3, taken from reference TRBV2 and TRBJ2-7): EPEVTQTPSHQVTQMGQEVILRCVPISNHLYFYWYRQILGQKVEFLVSFYNNEISEKSEIFDDQFSVERPDGSNFTLKIRSTKLEDSAMYFCASRAGTGGFEQYFGPGTRLTVT.

The table lists this clone with a count of one. V and J are TRBV28 and TRBJ2-3; D is undetermined. V dropped 9 bases and J dropped 6 bases, with 22 bases sitting between them. Per germline, CDR1 MDHEN and CDR2 SYDVKM. This CDR3 contains 15 residues. CDR3 sequence (DNA): TGTGCCAGTTCCCCAAGACTCCAAGATTACGATACGCAGTATTTT. Translated: CASSPRLQDYDTQYF. Variable domain in full (rest from reference TRBV28 and TRBJ2-3): DVKVTQSSRYLVKRTGEKVFLECVQDMDHENMFWYRQDPGLGLRLIYFSYDVKMKEKGDIPEGYSVSREKKERFSLILESASTNQTSMYLCASSPRLQDYDTQYFGPGTRLTVL.

The chain joins TRBV6-5 to TRBJ1-2; 9 bases align to TRBD1. The CDR3 extends over 13 amino acids. The germline CDR1 and CDR2 sequences are MNHEY and SVGAGI. The V gene end was trimmed by 6 bases and the J gene end by 7 bases; junction bases not matched to a gene: 6. Here the CDR3 DNA reads TGTGCCAGCAGCACAGGGGGCGTCGGTGGCTACACCTTC. It translates to CASSTGGVGGYTF.

The V gene is TRBV6-5, the J gene TRBJ1-6, with 7 bases matching TRBD1. Trimming at V came to 6 bases and at J to 9 bases, leaving 5 bases not matched to a gene. CDR1 and CDR2 (germline): MNHEY, SVGAGI. This CDR3 is built from 13 residues. The DNA of the CDR3 is TGTGCCAGCAGAAACCAGGGGGGTTCACCCCTCCACTTT. Residues: CASRNQGGSPLHF.

V is TRBV4-2 and J is TRBJ1-5; maybe TRBD1 (5 bases). Trimming removed 6 bases at V and 1 base at J, with 7 bases between. Per the germline V gene, CDR1 is LGHNA and CDR2 is YNFKEQ. The CDR3 contains 13 residues. Here the CDR3 reads CASRGPSNQPQHF. CDR3 DNA: TGTGCCAGCAGGGGGCCGAGCAATCAGCCCCAGCATTTT.

This chain joins TRBV16 and TRBJ2-7; 9 positions match TRBD2. Unmatched junction bases numbered 3, after V lost 3 bases and J lost 0 bases. The CDR3 runs to 15 residues. Germline V gene sequence: CDR1 KGHSY, CDR2 FQNENV. The DNA of the CDR3 is TGTGCCAGCAGCCACGAGCGGGGGGCCTCCTACGAGCAGTACTTC. Its translation is CASSHERGASYEQYF.

The gene calls are TRBV4-1 and TRBJ1-4; perhaps TRBD1 as D (5 bases). The CDR3 extends over 15 amino acids. Trimming shortened V by 5 bases and J by 5 bases, and 15 bases separated the two germline ends. CDR1 is MGHRA, CDR2 YSYEKL, per germline. The CDR3 DNA reads TGCGCCAGCAGCTTATCCTGGGGCCGAAATGAAAAACTGTTTTTT. Protein sequence: CASSLSWGRNEKLFF.

The count of this clone is one. V and J are TRBV7-9 and TRBJ2-5; D not resolved. Between the trimmed V and J ends, which lost 5 bases and 5 bases, there was a span of 9 bases. The germline V gene encodes CDR1 SEHNR and CDR2 FQNEAQ (reference sequence). The CDR3 extends over 12 amino acids. CDR3 residues: CASSPPRETQYF. CDR3 in DNA: TGTGCCAGCAGCCCCCCCCGGGAGACCCAGTACTTC.

As DNA, the CDR3 is TGCGCCAGCAGCTACTACCTAGGGGGGGGTCAAGAGACCCAGTACTTC. Translation: CASSYYLGGGQETQYF. The chain carries TRBV5-1 and TRBJ2-5; D is perhaps TRBD2 (7 bases). Germline values: CDR1 SGHRS, CDR2 YFSETQ. Deletions cut 3 bases from V and 2 bases from J, with 17 bases between. The CDR3 loop spans 16 amino acids.

Regarding this clone: At one end the junction does not follow the germline gene, possibly because of a read error. This chain uses TRBV6-1 with TRBJ1-2; TRBD1 agrees at 9 bases. There are 15 residues in the CDR3. CDR1 and CDR2 from the germline V gene are MNHNS and SASEGT. CDR3 residues: CASSERGTGTGNEAF. Written as DNA, the CDR3 is TGTGCCAGCAGTGAAAGAGGGACCGGGACAGGGAATGAGGCCTTC.

V is TRBV5-5 and J is TRBJ2-7; maybe TRBD1 (5 bases). The CDR3 is made up of 12 amino acids. Germline values: CDR1 SGHKS, CDR2 YYEKEE (reference sequence). V was pared by 7 bases and J by 0 bases, with 8 bases between. CDR3 bases: TGTGCCAGCGGGGCCAACTCCTACGAGCAGTACTTC. Its protein product is CASGANSYEQYF.

The chain links TRBV27 to TRBJ1-2; D uncertain. Trimming shortened V by 6 bases and J by 7 bases, and 12 bases separated the two germline ends. This CDR3 is built from 12 residues. Germline V CDR1 and CDR2: MNHEY, SMNVEV (reference sequence). The CDR3 DNA reads as TGTGCCAGCAGCCCACGACACGGTGGCTACACCTTC. Residues: CASSPRHGGYTF.